Listed below are T cell receptor beta chains from one sample, sequenced in a study of T cell responses to AZD1222 COVID-19 vaccine. Assay used: immunoSEQ multiplex PCR; TCRdb lists only in-frame clones, some missing. This repertoire shows approximately 97,000 clones, approximately 90% found once; its top ten account for 7.5%. The sequenced sample was peripheral blood, obtained on day 0 of AZD1222 vaccination. Source of these receptors: an adult in good health. CDR3s include the opening cysteine and the closing phenylalanine or tryptophan. D genes are given only for firm matches. Some rows mark clone size as missing; the rest say once, few, many or name a class of expanded clone.

V gene,J gene,clone size,D gene,CDR3 protein,CDR3 DNA
TRBV2,TRBJ1-1,few,TRBD1,CASRGQGNTEAFF,TGTGCCAGCAGGGGACAGGGGAACACTGAAGCTTTCTTT
TRBV12-3/TRBV12-4,TRBJ1-2,few,TRBD1,CASRGTAYGYTF,TGTGCCAGCAGGGGGACAGCCTATGGCTACACCTTC
TRBV27,TRBJ1-5,.,.,CASSFWGDSNQPQHF,TGTGCCAGCAGTTTCTGGGGGGATAGCAATCAGCCCCAGCATTTT
TRBV7-9,TRBJ1-3,.,TRBD1,CASSLGQFPSGNTIYF,TGTGCCAGCAGCTTGGGACAGTTCCCCTCTGGAAACACCATATATTTT
TRBV7-8,TRBJ2-3,.,.,CASSLLPRGGDTDTQYF,TGTGCCAGCAGTCTACTACCGCGGGGAGGAGACACAGATACGCAGTATTTT
TRBV5-1,TRBJ2-1,.,TRBD2,CASSLAGTSGRAGEQFF,TGCGCCAGCAGCTTGGCCGGGACTAGCGGGAGGGCAGGTGAGCAGTTCTTC
TRBV25-1,TRBJ1-1,.,.,CASSARGGGGRTEAFF,TGTGCCAGCAGTGCCAGAGGCGGGGGAGGGAGAACTGAAGCTTTCTTT
TRBV27,TRBJ2-2,.,.,CASRRALNTGELFF,TGTGCCAGCAGACGGGCACTGAACACCGGGGAGCTGTTTTTT
TRBV3-1/TRBV3-2,TRBJ2-2,.,.,CASSQGRNTGELFF,TGTGCCAGCAGCCAAGGCAGGAATACCGGGGAGCTGTTTTTT
TRBV24-1,TRBJ1-2,.,.,CATSDTGQDYGYTF,TGTGCCACCAGTGACACAGGGCAGGACTATGGCTACACCTTC
TRBV18,TRBJ2-2,.,.,CASSPRLYGPGELFF,TGTGCCAGCTCACCCCGCCTATATGGGCCCGGGGAGCTGTTTTTT
TRBV28,TRBJ1-2,.,.,CASSLSTDDGYTF,TGTGCCAGCAGTTTAAGCACGGACGATGGCTACACCTTC
TRBV6-4,TRBJ2-1,many,TRBD1,CASSGDQGANEQFF,TGTGCCAGCAGTGGGGATCAGGGGGCCAATGAGCAGTTCTTC
TRBV6-1,TRBJ1-3,.,.,CASSEARGNTIYF,TGTGCCAGCAGTGAAGCGCGGGGAAACACCATATATTTT
TRBV5-1,TRBJ2-3,.,TRBD2,CASSSTGSALAGETDTQYF,TGCGCCAGCAGCTCGACTGGTTCAGCGCTAGCGGGAGAGACAGATACGCAGTATTTT
TRBV27,TRBJ1-1,few,.,CASRRGATEAFF,TGTGCCAGCAGGCGGGGGGCCACTGAAGCTTTCTTT
TRBV10-3,TRBJ1-4,.,.,CAISNAGEPNEKLFF,TGTGCCATCAGTAATGCAGGGGAACCCAATGAAAAACTGTTTTTT
TRBV9,TRBJ2-2,.,TRBD2,CASTLSGGYNTGELFF,TGTGCCAGCACCCTTAGCGGGGGTTATAACACCGGGGAGCTGTTTTTT
TRBV5-1,TRBJ1-5,.,.,CASSLEGSNQPQHF,TGCGCCAGCAGCTTGGAAGGGAGCAATCAGCCCCAGCATTTT
TRBV18,TRBJ2-2,few,.,CASSPGGNPGELFF,TGTGCCAGCTCACCAGGGGGGAACCCCGGGGAGCTGTTTTTT
TRBV7-3,TRBJ2-5,.,TRBD2,CASSLSGSRETQYF,TGTGCCAGCAGCTTAAGCGGGAGTAGGGAGACCCAGTACTTC
TRBV5-4,TRBJ1-3,.,.,CASSLRPGISGNTIYF,TGTGCCAGCAGCTTGCGGCCAGGCATCTCTGGAAACACCATATATTTT